The T cell receptor (beta chain) described here comes from a study of blood T cell repertoires in COVID-19. Study-wide context: The United States, Italy and Spain were the sources of the acute and convalescent COVID-19 samples. PBMCs, B-cell-depleted T cells, or T cells provided the cDNA or gDNA that made up the material.

Source study methods: Estimation of nucleated cell counts was performed using reference gene primer amplification. TCRdb keeps only in-frame clones here, not all; method: immunoSEQ multiplex PCR. Clone size and the V and J calls come from that table; the DNA yielded D and trimming. This table has fewer than 250,000 clones, roughly 78% appearing once. The CDR3 runs 12 residues. The germline V and J ends were trimmed by 6 bases and 5 bases, with 10 bases remaining between them. Germline V gives CDR1 MNHEY, CDR2 SVGAGI. This rearrangement joins TRBV6-5 to TRBJ1-2; TRBD1 is a possible D gene (6 bases). The sequence came from a woman in her 40s with acute or convalescent COVID-19. The sequencing sample was made of peripheral blood. CDR3 in DNA: TGTGCCAGCAGCAAAGGGGGTTATGGCTACACCTTC. It is translated as CASSKGGYGYTF.